The present entry profiles one T cell receptor (beta chain) with its context. The entry originates in a study of cytomegalovirus exposure and HLA in healthy donors. The study ran its PCR with 60 Vbeta and 13 Jbeta primers. Libraries were prepared by immunoSEQ multiplex PCR; TCRdb keeps only in-frame clonotypes and omits some of them. Here the sample spans approximately 80,000 clones, 72% being singletons. The source material was PBMCs. This clonotype originated in a woman in her 40s in good health and CMV-seropositive.

In DNA, the CDR3 is TGTGCCAGCAGCTTGGGACTAGCGGGCGTAGAGACCCAGTACTTC. Amino acid sequence: CASSLGLAGVETQYF. The chain joins TRBV5-4 to TRBJ2-5; 10 bases are shared with TRBD2. Looked up from germline, CDR1 is SGHNT and CDR2 is YYREEE (reference sequence). This CDR3 has 15 residues. V was pared by 0 bases and J by 4 bases, with 3 bases of the junction left unmatched.